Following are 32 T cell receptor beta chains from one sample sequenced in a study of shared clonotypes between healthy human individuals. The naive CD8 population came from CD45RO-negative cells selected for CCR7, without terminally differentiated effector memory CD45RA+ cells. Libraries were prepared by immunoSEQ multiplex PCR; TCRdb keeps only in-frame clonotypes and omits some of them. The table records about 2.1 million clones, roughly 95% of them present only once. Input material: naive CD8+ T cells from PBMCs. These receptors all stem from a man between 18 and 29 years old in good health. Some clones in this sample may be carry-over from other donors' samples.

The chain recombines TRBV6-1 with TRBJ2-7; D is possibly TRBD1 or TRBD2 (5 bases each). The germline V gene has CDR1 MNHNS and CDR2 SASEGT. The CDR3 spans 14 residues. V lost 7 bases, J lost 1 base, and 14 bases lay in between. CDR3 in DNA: TGTGCCAGCACTTCGGGACCGCCTTCCTACGAGCAGTACTTC. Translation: CASTSGPPSYEQYF.

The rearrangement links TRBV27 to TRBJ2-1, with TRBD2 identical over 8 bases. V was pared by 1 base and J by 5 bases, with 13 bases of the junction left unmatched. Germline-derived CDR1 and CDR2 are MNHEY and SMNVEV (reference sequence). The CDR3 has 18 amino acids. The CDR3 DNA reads TGTGCCAGCAGTTTATTAGCCAGCGGGAGATCAGCCCACAATGAGCAGTTCTTC. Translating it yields CASSLLASGRSAHNEQFF.

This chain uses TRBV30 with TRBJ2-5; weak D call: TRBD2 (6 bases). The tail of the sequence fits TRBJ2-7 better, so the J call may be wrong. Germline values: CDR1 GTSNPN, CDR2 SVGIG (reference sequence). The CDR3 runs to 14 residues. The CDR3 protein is CAWSPSVSSYEQYF. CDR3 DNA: TGTGCCTGGAGTCCTAGCGTAAGCTCCTACGAGCAGTACTTC.

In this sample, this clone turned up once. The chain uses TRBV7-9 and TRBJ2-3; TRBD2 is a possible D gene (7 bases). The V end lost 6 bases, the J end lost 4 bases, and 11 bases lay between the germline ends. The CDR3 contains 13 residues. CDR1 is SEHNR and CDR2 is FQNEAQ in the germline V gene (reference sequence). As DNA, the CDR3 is TGTGCCAGCAGGGGAGGGGGGGCAGATACGCAGTATTTT. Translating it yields CASRGGGADTQYF. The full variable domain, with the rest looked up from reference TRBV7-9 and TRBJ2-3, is DTGVSQNPRHKITKRGQNVTFRCDPISEHNRLYWYRQTLGQGPEFLTYFQNEAQLEKSRLLSDRFSAERPKGSFSTLEIQRTEQGDSAMYLCASRGGGADTQYFGPGTRLTVL.

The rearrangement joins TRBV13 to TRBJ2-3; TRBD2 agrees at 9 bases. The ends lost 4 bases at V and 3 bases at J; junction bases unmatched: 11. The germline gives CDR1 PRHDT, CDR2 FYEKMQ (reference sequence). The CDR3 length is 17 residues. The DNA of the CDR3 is TGTGCCAGCAGCTCTGGTCAGTCGCGGGAGGGGACAGATACGCAGTATTTT. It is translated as CASSSGQSREGTDTQYF.

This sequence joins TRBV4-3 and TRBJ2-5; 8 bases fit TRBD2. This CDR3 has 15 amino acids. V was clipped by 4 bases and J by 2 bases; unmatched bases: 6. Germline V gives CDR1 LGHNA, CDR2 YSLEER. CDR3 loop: CASSRLTSAQETQYF. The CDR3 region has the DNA TGCGCCAGCAGCCGATTGACTAGCGCTCAAGAGACCCAGTACTTC.

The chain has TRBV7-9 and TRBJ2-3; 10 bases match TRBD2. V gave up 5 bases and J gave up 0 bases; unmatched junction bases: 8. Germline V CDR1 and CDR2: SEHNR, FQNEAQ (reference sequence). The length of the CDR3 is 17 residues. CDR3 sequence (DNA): TGTGCCAGCAGCCCCCACCCGGGACTAGCGAGCACAGATACGCAGTATTTT. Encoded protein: CASSPHPGLASTDTQYF.

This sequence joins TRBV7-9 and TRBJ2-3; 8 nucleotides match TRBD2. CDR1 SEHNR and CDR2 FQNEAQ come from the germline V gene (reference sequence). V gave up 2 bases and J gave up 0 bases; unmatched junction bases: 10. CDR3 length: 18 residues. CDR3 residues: CASSLLAFSGTSTDTQYF. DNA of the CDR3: TGTGCCAGCAGCTTATTGGCGTTTAGCGGGACTAGCACAGATACGCAGTATTTT.

The CDR3, as DNA: TGTGCCAGCAGCCTATGGGGGGGCTCCTACAATGAGCAGTTCTTC. Its protein is CASSLWGGSYNEQFF. The chain has TRBV13 and TRBJ2-1; TRBD2 matches 7 bases. The V gene end was trimmed by 5 bases and the J gene end by 0 bases; junction bases not matched to a gene: 4. Germline assignment: CDR1 PRHDT and CDR2 FYEKMQ (reference sequence). CDR3 size: 15 residues.

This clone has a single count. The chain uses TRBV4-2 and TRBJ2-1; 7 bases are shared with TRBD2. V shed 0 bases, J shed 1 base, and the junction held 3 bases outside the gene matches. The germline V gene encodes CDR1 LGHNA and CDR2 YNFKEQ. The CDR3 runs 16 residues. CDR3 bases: TGTGCCAGCAGCCAAGAGGCGCGGGGGTCCTACAATGAGCAGTTCTTC. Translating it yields CASSQEARGSYNEQFF.

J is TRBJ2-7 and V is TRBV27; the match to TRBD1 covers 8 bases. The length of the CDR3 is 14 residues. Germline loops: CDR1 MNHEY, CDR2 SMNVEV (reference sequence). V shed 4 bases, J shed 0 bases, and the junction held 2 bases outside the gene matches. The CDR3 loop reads CASSWDRSSYEQYF. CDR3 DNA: TGTGCCAGCAGTTGGGACAGGAGCTCCTACGAGCAGTACTTC.

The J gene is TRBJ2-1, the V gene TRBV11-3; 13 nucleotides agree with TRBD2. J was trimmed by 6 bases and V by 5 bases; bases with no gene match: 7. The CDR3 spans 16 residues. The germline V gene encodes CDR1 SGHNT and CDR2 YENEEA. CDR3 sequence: CASSPRTSGSPNEQFF. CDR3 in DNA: TGTGCCAGCAGCCCCCGGACTAGCGGGAGCCCCAATGAGCAGTTCTTC.

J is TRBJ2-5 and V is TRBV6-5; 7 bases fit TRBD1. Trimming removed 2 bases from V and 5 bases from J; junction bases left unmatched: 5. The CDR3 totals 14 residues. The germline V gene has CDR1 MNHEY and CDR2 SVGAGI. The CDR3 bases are TGTGCCAGCAGTTACACGGACAGGTGGGAGACCCAGTACTTC. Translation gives CASSYTDRWETQYF.

The CDR3 DNA is TGTGCCAGCAGTTTCAGTCTAGGCCTCTCCTACGAGCAGTACTTC. The encoded protein is CASSFSLGLSYEQYF. This rearrangement joins TRBV27 to TRBJ2-7; D remains ambiguous. The CDR3 has 15 residues. The germline V gene has CDR1 MNHEY and CDR2 SMNVEV (reference sequence). Deletions cut 3 bases from V and 0 bases from J, with 12 bases between.

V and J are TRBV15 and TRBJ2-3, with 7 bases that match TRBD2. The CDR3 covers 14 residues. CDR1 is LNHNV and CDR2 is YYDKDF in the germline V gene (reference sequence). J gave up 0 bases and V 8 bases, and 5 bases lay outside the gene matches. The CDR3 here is CATGDYSSTDTQYF. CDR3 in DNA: TGTGCCACCGGGGACTACAGCAGCACAGATACGCAGTATTTT.

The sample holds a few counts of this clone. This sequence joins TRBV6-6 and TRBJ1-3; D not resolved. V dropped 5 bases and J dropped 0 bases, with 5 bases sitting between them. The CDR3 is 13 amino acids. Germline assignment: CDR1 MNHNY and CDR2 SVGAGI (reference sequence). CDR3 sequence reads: CASSPHSGNTIYF. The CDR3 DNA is TGTGCCAGCAGTCCCCACTCTGGAAACACCATATATTTT.

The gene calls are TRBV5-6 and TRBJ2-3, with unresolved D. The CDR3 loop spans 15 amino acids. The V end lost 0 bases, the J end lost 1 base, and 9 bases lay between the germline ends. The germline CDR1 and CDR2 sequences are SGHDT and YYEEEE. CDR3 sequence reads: CASSLGTGGTDTQYF. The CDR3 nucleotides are TGTGCCAGCAGCTTGGGAACTGGAGGCACAGATACGCAGTATTTT.

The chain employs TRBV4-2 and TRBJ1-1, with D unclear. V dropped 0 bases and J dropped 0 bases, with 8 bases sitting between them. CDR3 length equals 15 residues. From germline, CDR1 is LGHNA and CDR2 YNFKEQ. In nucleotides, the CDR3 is TGTGCCAGCAGCCAAGACAGACACATGAACACTGAAGCTTTCTTT. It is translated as CASSQDRHMNTEAFF.

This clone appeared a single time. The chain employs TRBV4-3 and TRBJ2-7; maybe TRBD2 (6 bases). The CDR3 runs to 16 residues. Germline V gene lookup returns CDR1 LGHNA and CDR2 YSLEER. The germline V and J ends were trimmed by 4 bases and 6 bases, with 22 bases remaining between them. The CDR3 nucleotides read TGCGCCAGCAGCCCCAACCGTTATCGGGAGTTTATCGAGCAGTACTTC. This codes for CASSPNRYREFIEQYF.

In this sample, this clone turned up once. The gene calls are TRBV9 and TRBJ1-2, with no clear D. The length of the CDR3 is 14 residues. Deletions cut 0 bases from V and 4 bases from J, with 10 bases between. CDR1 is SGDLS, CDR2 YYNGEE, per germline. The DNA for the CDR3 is TGTGCCAGCAGCGTAGGTAGGAGTGCCTATGGCTACACCTTC. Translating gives CASSVGRSAYGYTF.

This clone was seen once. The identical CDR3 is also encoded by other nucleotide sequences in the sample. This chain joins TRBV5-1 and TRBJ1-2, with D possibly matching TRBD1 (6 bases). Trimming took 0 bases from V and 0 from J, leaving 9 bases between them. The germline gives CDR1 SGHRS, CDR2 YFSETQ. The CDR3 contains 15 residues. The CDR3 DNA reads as TGCGCCAGCAGCTTGGGGCAGGGGACTAACTATGGCTACACCTTC. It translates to CASSLGQGTNYGYTF.

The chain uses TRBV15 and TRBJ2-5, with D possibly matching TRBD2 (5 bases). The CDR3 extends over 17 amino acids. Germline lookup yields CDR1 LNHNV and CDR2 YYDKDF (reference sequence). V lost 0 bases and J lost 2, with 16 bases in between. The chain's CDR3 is CATSRDRFGKKQETQYF. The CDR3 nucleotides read TGTGCCACCAGCAGAGATCGATTCGGGAAAAAGCAAGAGACCCAGTACTTC.

The CDR3: CASSQNLGTSHEQYF. CDR3 nucleotides: TGTGCCAGCAGCCAAAACCTCGGGACTAGCCACGAGCAGTACTTC. The V call is TRBV7-9, the J call TRBJ2-7; 9 bases map to TRBD2. Germline CDR1 is SEHNR and CDR2 is FQNEAQ (reference sequence). The CDR3 covers 15 residues. Germline trimming cut 5 bases from V and 5 bases from J; bases unmatched to any gene: 10.

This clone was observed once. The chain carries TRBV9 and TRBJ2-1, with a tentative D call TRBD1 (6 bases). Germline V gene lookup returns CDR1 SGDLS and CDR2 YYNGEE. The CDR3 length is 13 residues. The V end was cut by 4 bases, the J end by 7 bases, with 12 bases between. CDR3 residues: CASSMKQGNEQFF. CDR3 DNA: TGTGCCAGCAGCATGAAACAGGGAAATGAGCAGTTCTTC.

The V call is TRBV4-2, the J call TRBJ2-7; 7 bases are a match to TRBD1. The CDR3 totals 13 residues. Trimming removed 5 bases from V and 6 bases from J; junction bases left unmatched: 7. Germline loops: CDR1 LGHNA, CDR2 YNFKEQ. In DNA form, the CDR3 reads TGTGCCAGCAGCGCCCACAGGGGAAGCGAGCAGTACTTC. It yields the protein CASSAHRGSEQYF.

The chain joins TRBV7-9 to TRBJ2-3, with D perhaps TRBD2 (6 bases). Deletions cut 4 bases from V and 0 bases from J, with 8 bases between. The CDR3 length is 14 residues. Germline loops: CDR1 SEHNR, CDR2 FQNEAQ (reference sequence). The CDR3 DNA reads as TGTGCCAGCAGCTCCGGGACTAGCACAGATACGCAGTATTTT. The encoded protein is CASSSGTSTDTQYF.

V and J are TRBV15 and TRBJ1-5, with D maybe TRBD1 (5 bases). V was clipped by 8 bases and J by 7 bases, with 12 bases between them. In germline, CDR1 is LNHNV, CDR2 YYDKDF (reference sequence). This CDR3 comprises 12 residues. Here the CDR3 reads CATAGGEQPQHF. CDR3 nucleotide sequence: TGTGCCACCGCCGGGGGAGAACAGCCCCAGCATTTT.

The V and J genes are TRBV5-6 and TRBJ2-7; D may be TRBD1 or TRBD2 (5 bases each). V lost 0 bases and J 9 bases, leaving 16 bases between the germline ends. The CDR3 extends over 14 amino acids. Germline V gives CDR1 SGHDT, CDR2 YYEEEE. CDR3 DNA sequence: TGTGCCAGCAGCTTGGGCTCGTGGGGGACGGGGCAGTACTTC. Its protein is CASSLGSWGTGQYF.

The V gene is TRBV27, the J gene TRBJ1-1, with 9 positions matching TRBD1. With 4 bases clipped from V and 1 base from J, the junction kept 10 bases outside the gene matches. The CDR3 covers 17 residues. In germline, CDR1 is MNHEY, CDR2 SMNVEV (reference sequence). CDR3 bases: TGTGCCAGCAGTTCCCCAAACCTACAGGGGGCGAACACTGAAGCTTTCTTT. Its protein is CASSSPNLQGANTEAFF.

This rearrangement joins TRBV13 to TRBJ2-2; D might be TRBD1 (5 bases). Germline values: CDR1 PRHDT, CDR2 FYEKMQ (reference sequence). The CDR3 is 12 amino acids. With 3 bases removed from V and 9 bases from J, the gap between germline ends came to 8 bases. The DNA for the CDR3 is TGTGCCAGCAGCTTTGACAGCAGGGAGCTGTTTTTT. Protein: CASSFDSRELFF.

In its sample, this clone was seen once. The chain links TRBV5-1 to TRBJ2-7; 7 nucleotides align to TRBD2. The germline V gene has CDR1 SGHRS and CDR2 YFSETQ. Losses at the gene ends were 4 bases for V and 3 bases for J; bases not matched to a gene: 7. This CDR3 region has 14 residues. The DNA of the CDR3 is TGCGCCAGCAGCCCGTCGGGAGGTCACTACGAGCAGTACTTC. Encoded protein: CASSPSGGHYEQYF.

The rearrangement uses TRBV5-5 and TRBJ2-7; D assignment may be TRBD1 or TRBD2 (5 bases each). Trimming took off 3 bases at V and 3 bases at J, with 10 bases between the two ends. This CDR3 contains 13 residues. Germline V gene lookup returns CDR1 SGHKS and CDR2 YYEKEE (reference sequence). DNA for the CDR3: TGTGCCAGCAGCTGGGGACGGCACTACGAGCAGTACTTC. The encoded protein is CASSWGRHYEQYF.